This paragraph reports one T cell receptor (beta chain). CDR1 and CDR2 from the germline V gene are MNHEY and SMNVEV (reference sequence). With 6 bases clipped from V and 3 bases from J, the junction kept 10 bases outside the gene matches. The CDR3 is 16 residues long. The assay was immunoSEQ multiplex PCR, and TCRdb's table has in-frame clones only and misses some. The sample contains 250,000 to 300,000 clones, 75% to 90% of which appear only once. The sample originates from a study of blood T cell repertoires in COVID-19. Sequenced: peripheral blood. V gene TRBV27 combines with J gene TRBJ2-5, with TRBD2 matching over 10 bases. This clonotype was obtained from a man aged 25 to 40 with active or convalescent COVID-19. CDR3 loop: CASSSLGGTSEETQYF. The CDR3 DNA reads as TGTGCCAGCAGCTCTCTCGGGGGGACTAGCGAAGAGACCCAGTACTTC.